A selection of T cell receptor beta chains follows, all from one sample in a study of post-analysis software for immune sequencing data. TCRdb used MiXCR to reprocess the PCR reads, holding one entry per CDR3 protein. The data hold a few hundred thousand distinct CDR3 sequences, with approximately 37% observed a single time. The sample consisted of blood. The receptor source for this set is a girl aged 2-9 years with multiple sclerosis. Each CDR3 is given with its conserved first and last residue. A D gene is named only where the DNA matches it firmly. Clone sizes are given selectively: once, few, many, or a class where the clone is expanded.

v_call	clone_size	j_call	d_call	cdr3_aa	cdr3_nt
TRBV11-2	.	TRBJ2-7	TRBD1	CASSSRDREERQYF	TGTGCCAGCAGCTCGCGGGACAGGGAGGAAAGGCAGTACTTC
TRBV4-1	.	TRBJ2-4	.	CASSHYRGFGRRAKNIQYF	TGCGCCAGCAGCCACTACCGGGGTTTCGGGCGGCGTGCCAAAAACATTCAGTACTTC
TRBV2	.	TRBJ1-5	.	CASSEAGGYQPQHF	TGTGCCAGCAGTGAAGCTGGGGGTTATCAGCCCCAGCATTTT
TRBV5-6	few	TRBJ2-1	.	CASSLAAYEQFF	TGTGCCAGCAGCTTGGCTGCCTATGAGCAGTTCTTC
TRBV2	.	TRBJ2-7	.	CASMGVKSSYEQYF	TGTGCCAGCATGGGGGTGAAAAGCTCCTACGAGCAGTACTTC
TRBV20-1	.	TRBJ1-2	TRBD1	CSARGQGCGYTF	TGCAGTGCTAGAGGACAGGGTTGTGGCTACACCTTC
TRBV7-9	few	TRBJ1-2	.	CASSLALIYTF	TGTGCCAGCAGCTTAGCACTCATCTACACCTTC
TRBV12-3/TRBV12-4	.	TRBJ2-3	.	CASRLAGTDTQYF	TGTGCCAGCAGATTAGCAGGCACAGATACGCAGTATTTT
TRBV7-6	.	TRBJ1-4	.	CASSLAPAGTGRKLFF	TGTGCCAGCAGCTTAGCCCCGGCAGGGACTGGTCGAAAACTGTTTTTT
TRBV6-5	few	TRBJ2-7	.	CASSERAISYEQYF	TGTGCCAGCAGTGAGCGGGCGATCTCCTACGAGCAGTACTTC
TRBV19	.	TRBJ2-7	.	CASRRTGSSSYEQYF	TGTGCCAGTAGGCGTACAGGGTCGAGCTCCTACGAGCAGTACTTC
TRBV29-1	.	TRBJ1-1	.	CSVGRMDTEAFF	TGCAGCGTTGGGAGGATGGACACTGAAGCTTTCTTT
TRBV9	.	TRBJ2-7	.	CASSGTQYEQYF	TGTGCCAGCAGCGGGACTCAATACGAGCAGTACTTC
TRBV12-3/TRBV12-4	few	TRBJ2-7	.	CASSFVQAVYEQYF	TGTGCCAGCAGTTTTGTACAGGCCGTCTACGAGCAGTACTTC
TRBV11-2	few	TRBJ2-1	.	CASSLSLGAEQFF	TGTGCCAGCAGCTTATCCCTAGGGGCTGAGCAGTTCTTC
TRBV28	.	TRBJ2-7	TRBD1	CASRLTGASEQYF	TGTGCCAGCAGACTGACAGGGGCCAGCGAGCAGTACTTC
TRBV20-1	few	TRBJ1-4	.	CSARETTENEKLFF	TGCAGTGCTAGAGAGACGACGGAAAATGAAAAACTGTTTTTT
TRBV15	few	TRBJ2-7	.	CATSRPEQYF	TGTGCCACCAGCAGACCTGAGCAGTACTTC
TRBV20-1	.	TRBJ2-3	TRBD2	CSARPRLAEGGTDTQYF	TGCAGTGCTAGACCCCGACTAGCGGAAGGGGGCACAGATACGCAGTATTTT
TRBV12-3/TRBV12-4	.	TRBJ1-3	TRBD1	CASSLNDRGRVGGNTIYF	TGTGCCAGCAGTCTCAACGACAGGGGGCGCGTGGGAGGAAACACCATATATTTT
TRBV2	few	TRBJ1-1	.	CASSINSGITEAFF	TGTGCCAGCAGTATTAATAGTGGAATCACTGAAGCTTTCTTT
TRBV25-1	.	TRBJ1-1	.	CASSEFGQKNTEAFF	TGTGCCAGCAGTGAATTTGGACAGAAGAACACTGAAGCTTTCTTT
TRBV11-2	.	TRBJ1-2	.	CASSLDVNRNYGYTF	TGTGCCAGCAGCTTAGATGTCAACAGAAACTATGGCTACACCTTC
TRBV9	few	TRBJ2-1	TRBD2	CASSVMSSGYNEQFF	TGTGCCAGCAGCGTAATGTCTAGCGGTTACAATGAGCAGTTCTTC
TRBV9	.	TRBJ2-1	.	CASSGRLGEQFF	TGTGCCAGTTCGGGTAGGTTAGGTGAGCAGTTCTTC
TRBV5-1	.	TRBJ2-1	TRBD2	CASSLLGVAGEIEQFF	TGCGCCAGCAGCTTGTTGGGGGTAGCGGGAGAAATTGAGCAGTTCTTC
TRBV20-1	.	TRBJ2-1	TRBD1	CSARNFFRGLYNEQFF	TGCAGTGCTAGGAACTTTTTTAGGGGGCTCTACAATGAGCAGTTCTTC
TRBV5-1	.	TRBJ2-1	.	CASSLVVDEQFF	TGCGCCAGCAGCTTGGTCGTGGATGAGCAGTTCTTC
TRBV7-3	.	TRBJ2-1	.	CASSPSGTEGPNEQFF	TGTGCCAGCAGCCCCTCCGGGACGGAGGGGCCCAATGAGCAGTTCTTC
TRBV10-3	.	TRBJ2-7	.	CAISRPGYSYEQYF	TGTGCCATCAGCCGACCGGGGTACTCCTACGAGCAGTACTTC
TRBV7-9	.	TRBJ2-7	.	CASSSEPGPRYEQYF	TGTGCCAGCAGCTCTGAGCCCGGACCCCGCTACGAGCAGTACTTC
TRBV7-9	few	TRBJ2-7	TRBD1	CASRADRGSSYEQYF	TGTGCCAGCAGAGCGGACAGGGGGAGCTCCTACGAGCAGTACTTC
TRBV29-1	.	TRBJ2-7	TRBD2	CSVSTSGLSYEQYF	TGCAGCGTCTCAACTAGCGGACTTTCCTACGAGCAGTACTTC
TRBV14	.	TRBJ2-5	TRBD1	CASSPQLGQQETQYF	TGTGCCAGCAGCCCACAATTGGGACAGCAAGAGACCCAGTACTTC
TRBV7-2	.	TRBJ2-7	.	CASSPIGLKAFEQYF	TGTGCCAGCAGCCCTATCGGACTAAAGGCGTTCGAGCAGTACTTC
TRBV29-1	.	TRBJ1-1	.	CSVDRGAEAFF	TGCAGCGTTGACAGGGGAGCTGAAGCTTTCTTT
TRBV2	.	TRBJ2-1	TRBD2	CASSEARSGIVNEQFF	TGTGCCAGCAGTGAAGCGCGAAGCGGGATCGTGAATGAGCAGTTCTTC
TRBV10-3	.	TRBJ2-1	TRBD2	CAISETSGGAAEQFF	TGTGCCATCAGTGAAACTAGCGGGGGGGCCGCTGAGCAGTTCTTC
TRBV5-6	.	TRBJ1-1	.	CTSSPDSNTEAFF	TGCACCAGCAGCCCGGACTCGAACACTGAAGCTTTCTTT
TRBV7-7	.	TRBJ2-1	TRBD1	CASSQGTGIYNEQFF	TGTGCCAGCAGCCAGGGGACAGGTATCTACAATGAGCAGTTCTTC